The rows below give T cell receptor beta chains drawn from one sample of a study of T cell responses to AZD1222 COVID-19 vaccine. Assay used: immunoSEQ multiplex PCR; TCRdb lists only in-frame clones, some missing. Of about 78,000 clones detected, roughly 86% appear once; the ten largest clones hold roughly 5%. This specimen consisted of peripheral blood, obtained on day 0 of MenACWY control vaccination. The receptors come from an adult in good health. The CDR3 runs from the conserved cysteine through the conserved F or W. The order of the fields is D gene, V gene, clone size, J gene, CDR3 protein, CDR3 DNA. A D gene is named only where the DNA matches it firmly. Size is omitted from some rows. Given values are once, few, many or a class for expanded clones.

d_call: TRBD2
v_call: TRBV6-1
clone_size: NA
j_call: TRBJ2-7
cdr3_aa: CASSEAGGIWSYEQYF
cdr3_nt: TGTGCCAGCAGTGAAGCGGGGGGGATTTGGTCCTACGAGCAGTACTTC

d_call: TRBD1
v_call: TRBV5-4
clone_size: few
j_call: TRBJ1-2
cdr3_aa: CASSLAGTGFNYGYTF
cdr3_nt: TGTGCCAGCAGCTTGGCCGGGACAGGGTTCAACTATGGCTACACCTTC

d_call: NA
v_call: TRBV28
clone_size: NA
j_call: TRBJ2-7
cdr3_aa: CASSLFVKYEQYF
cdr3_nt: TGTGCCAGCAGTTTATTCGTGAAATACGAGCAGTACTTC

d_call: NA
v_call: TRBV19
clone_size: NA
j_call: TRBJ1-1
cdr3_aa: CASSISAGYFNTEAFF
cdr3_nt: TGTGCCAGTAGTATATCGGCAGGGTACTTTAACACTGAAGCTTTCTTT

d_call: NA
v_call: TRBV11-3
clone_size: NA
j_call: TRBJ2-1
cdr3_aa: CASSSGFSSYNEQFF
cdr3_nt: TGTGCCAGCAGCTCAGGATTTAGCTCCTACAATGAGCAGTTCTTC

d_call: NA
v_call: TRBV13
clone_size: once
j_call: TRBJ1-1
cdr3_aa: CASSLGHPNTEAFF
cdr3_nt: TGTGCCAGCAGCTTAGGACACCCGAACACTGAAGCTTTCTTT

d_call: TRBD1
v_call: TRBV28
clone_size: NA
j_call: TRBJ1-2
cdr3_aa: CASSLGTGANYGYTF
cdr3_nt: TGTGCCAGCAGTTTAGGAACAGGGGCTAACTATGGCTACACCTTC

d_call: NA
v_call: TRBV7-9
clone_size: NA
j_call: TRBJ1-5
cdr3_aa: CASSLGRGSNQPQHF
cdr3_nt: TGTGCCAGCAGCTTAGGCCGGGGGAGCAATCAGCCCCAGCATTTT

d_call: TRBD2
v_call: TRBV29-1
clone_size: once
j_call: TRBJ2-3
cdr3_aa: CSVDGEGYTDTQYF
cdr3_nt: TGCAGCGTTGACGGGGAGGGGTACACAGATACGCAGTATTTT

d_call: NA
v_call: TRBV14
clone_size: NA
j_call: TRBJ1-1
cdr3_aa: CASSQDGRLGITEAFF
cdr3_nt: TGTGCCAGCAGCCAAGATGGTCGGCTAGGGATCACTGAAGCTTTCTTT

d_call: NA
v_call: TRBV25-1
clone_size: NA
j_call: TRBJ2-6
cdr3_aa: CASSEGGSSGANVLTF
cdr3_nt: TGTGCCAGCAGTGAAGGGGGGAGCTCTGGGGCCAACGTCCTGACTTTC

d_call: NA
v_call: TRBV5-4
clone_size: NA
j_call: TRBJ1-2
cdr3_aa: CASSARGGSAYGYTF
cdr3_nt: TGTGCCAGCAGCGCCCGAGGGGGGTCGGCCTATGGCTACACCTTC

d_call: TRBD1
v_call: TRBV12-5
clone_size: NA
j_call: TRBJ1-2
cdr3_aa: CASGSTGVVGYTF
cdr3_nt: TGTGCTAGTGGTTCGACAGGGGTTGTTGGCTACACCTTC

d_call: TRBD2
v_call: TRBV19
clone_size: NA
j_call: TRBJ2-1
cdr3_aa: CASKTSGVSNEQFF
cdr3_nt: TGTGCCAGTAAGACTAGCGGGGTGAGCAATGAGCAGTTCTTC

d_call: NA
v_call: TRBV12-3/TRBV12-4
clone_size: few
j_call: TRBJ1-2
cdr3_aa: CASRDLNYGYTF
cdr3_nt: TGTGCCAGCAGGGACCTGAACTATGGCTACACCTTC

d_call: NA
v_call: TRBV9
clone_size: NA
j_call: TRBJ2-7
cdr3_aa: CASSVGDRPYEQYF
cdr3_nt: TGTGCCAGCAGCGTAGGAGACAGGCCATACGAGCAGTACTTC

d_call: NA
v_call: TRBV7-9
clone_size: NA
j_call: TRBJ1-1
cdr3_aa: CASSSQGGITEAFF
cdr3_nt: TGTGCCAGCAGCTCACAGGGTGGGATCACTGAAGCTTTCTTT

d_call: TRBD1
v_call: TRBV24-1
clone_size: few
j_call: TRBJ2-1
cdr3_aa: CATSDSGTGTGNEQFF
cdr3_nt: TGTGCCACCAGTGACTCCGGGACAGGGACCGGCAATGAGCAGTTCTTC

d_call: NA
v_call: TRBV2
clone_size: NA
j_call: TRBJ1-2
cdr3_aa: CASRERENYGYTF
cdr3_nt: TGTGCCAGCAGGGAACGGGAGAACTATGGCTACACCTTC

d_call: TRBD2
v_call: TRBV20-1
clone_size: NA
j_call: TRBJ2-3
cdr3_aa: CSASYGGAGTDTQYF
cdr3_nt: TGCAGTGCTAGTTACGGGGGGGCCGGCACAGATACGCAGTATTTT

d_call: NA
v_call: TRBV20-1
clone_size: NA
j_call: TRBJ1-1
cdr3_aa: CSAGPTTEAFF
cdr3_nt: TGCAGTGCGGGGCCGACCACTGAAGCTTTCTTT

d_call: TRBD1
v_call: TRBV19
clone_size: NA
j_call: TRBJ1-1
cdr3_aa: CASSIVTGGAGNTEAFF
cdr3_nt: TGTGCCAGTAGTATAGTAACAGGGGGCGCGGGGAACACTGAAGCTTTCTTT

d_call: NA
v_call: TRBV7-8
clone_size: NA
j_call: TRBJ2-3
cdr3_aa: CASSPEGGGRADTQYF
cdr3_nt: TGTGCCAGCAGCCCGGAGGGGGGGGGACGCGCAGATACGCAGTATTTT

d_call: TRBD1
v_call: TRBV6-5
clone_size: NA
j_call: TRBJ1-5
cdr3_aa: CASSLDRGNQPQHF
cdr3_nt: TGTGCCAGCAGCCTGGACAGGGGTAATCAGCCCCAGCATTTT

d_call: TRBD2
v_call: TRBV19
clone_size: NA
j_call: TRBJ2-5
cdr3_aa: CASYGGAAETQYF
cdr3_nt: TGTGCCAGTTACGGGGGGGCCGCAGAGACCCAGTACTTC

d_call: TRBD1
v_call: TRBV3-1/TRBV3-2
clone_size: NA
j_call: TRBJ2-7
cdr3_aa: CASSYTGGYEQYF
cdr3_nt: TGTGCCAGCAGCTATACAGGGGGCTACGAGCAGTACTTC

d_call: TRBD1
v_call: TRBV5-5
clone_size: NA
j_call: TRBJ1-4
cdr3_aa: CASSLRDRAEKLFF
cdr3_nt: TGTGCCAGCAGCTTGAGGGACAGGGCTGAAAAACTGTTTTTT

d_call: TRBD1
v_call: TRBV5-4
clone_size: NA
j_call: TRBJ1-5
cdr3_aa: CASSFSIGTGDLESNQPQHF
cdr3_nt: TGTGCCAGCAGCTTCTCCATTGGGACAGGGGATTTGGAAAGCAATCAGCCCCAGCATTTT

d_call: TRBD1
v_call: TRBV27
clone_size: NA
j_call: TRBJ1-2
cdr3_aa: CASSPGTGGTSRIYGYTF
cdr3_nt: TGTGCCAGCAGTCCAGGGACAGGGGGGACCTCGAGGATCTATGGCTACACCTTC

d_call: NA
v_call: TRBV6-4
clone_size: NA
j_call: TRBJ2-2
cdr3_aa: CASSQGVAGELFF
cdr3_nt: TGTGCCAGCAGCCAGGGTGTTGCCGGGGAGCTGTTTTTT

d_call: NA
v_call: TRBV5-1
clone_size: once
j_call: TRBJ1-1
cdr3_aa: CASSLGHQPTEAFF
cdr3_nt: TGCGCCAGCAGCTTGGGTCACCAACCCACTGAAGCTTTCTTT

d_call: TRBD1
v_call: TRBV2
clone_size: NA
j_call: TRBJ2-2
cdr3_aa: CASNPGQGTKNTGELFF
cdr3_nt: TGTGCCAGCAACCCGGGACAGGGGACAAAGAACACCGGGGAGCTGTTTTTT

d_call: NA
v_call: TRBV4-1
clone_size: NA
j_call: TRBJ2-1
cdr3_aa: CASSPLLVHNEQFF
cdr3_nt: TGCGCCAGCAGCCCGTTACTAGTACACAATGAGCAGTTCTTC

d_call: TRBD1
v_call: TRBV29-1
clone_size: once
j_call: TRBJ2-3
cdr3_aa: CSAGQGSADTQYF
cdr3_nt: TGCAGCGCAGGACAGGGTAGCGCAGATACGCAGTATTTT

d_call: NA
v_call: TRBV2
clone_size: NA
j_call: TRBJ1-2
cdr3_aa: CASTPEGQGTYGYTF
cdr3_nt: TGTGCCAGCACTCCCGAAGGGCAGGGAACCTATGGCTACACCTTC

d_call: TRBD1
v_call: TRBV4-1
clone_size: NA
j_call: TRBJ1-4
cdr3_aa: CASSQGAYIGTGNEKLFF
cdr3_nt: TGCGCCAGCAGCCAAGGGGCTTACATAGGGACAGGAAATGAAAAACTGTTTTTT

d_call: TRBD2
v_call: TRBV7-2
clone_size: NA
j_call: TRBJ2-7
cdr3_aa: CASSTSGGYEQYF
cdr3_nt: TGTGCCAGCAGCACTAGCGGGGGCTACGAGCAGTACTTC

d_call: NA
v_call: TRBV9
clone_size: NA
j_call: TRBJ1-6
cdr3_aa: CASSVGGTPGNNSPLHF
cdr3_nt: TGTGCCAGCAGCGTAGGTGGGACACCTGGGAATAATTCACCCCTCCACTTT

d_call: NA
v_call: TRBV3-1/TRBV3-2
clone_size: NA
j_call: TRBJ1-1
cdr3_aa: CASSQERWPNTEAFF
cdr3_nt: TGTGCCAGCAGCCAAGAGAGGTGGCCGAACACTGAAGCTTTCTTT

d_call: TRBD2
v_call: TRBV5-4
clone_size: NA
j_call: TRBJ2-1
cdr3_aa: CASSRTSGGLYNEQFF
cdr3_nt: TGTGCCAGCAGTAGGACTAGCGGGGGACTGTACAATGAGCAGTTCTTC

d_call: TRBD1
v_call: TRBV19
clone_size: NA
j_call: TRBJ1-5
cdr3_aa: CASSIWDRNTYSNQPQHF
cdr3_nt: TGTGCCAGTAGTATCTGGGACAGGAATACCTATAGCAATCAGCCCCAGCATTTT

d_call: NA
v_call: TRBV6-2/TRBV6-3
clone_size: NA
j_call: TRBJ2-1
cdr3_aa: CASSRGEQFF
cdr3_nt: TGTGCCAGCAGTCGGGGTGAGCAGTTCTTC

d_call: NA
v_call: TRBV27
clone_size: NA
j_call: TRBJ1-1
cdr3_aa: CASSSWDTEAFF
cdr3_nt: TGTGCCAGCAGTTCGTGGGACACTGAAGCTTTCTTT

d_call: NA
v_call: TRBV7-9
clone_size: NA
j_call: TRBJ1-3
cdr3_aa: CASSLEVSGNTIYF
cdr3_nt: TGTGCCAGCAGCTTAGAAGTCTCTGGAAACACCATATATTTT

d_call: NA
v_call: TRBV23-1
clone_size: NA
j_call: TRBJ1-2
cdr3_aa: CASRDEEQVIYGYTF
cdr3_nt: TGCGCCAGCAGAGACGAAGAACAGGTAATCTATGGCTACACCTTC

d_call: TRBD1
v_call: TRBV6-5
clone_size: once
j_call: TRBJ1-4
cdr3_aa: CASRQGRSEKLFF
cdr3_nt: TGTGCCAGCCGACAGGGGCGTTCTGAAAAACTGTTTTTT

d_call: NA
v_call: TRBV5-8
clone_size: NA
j_call: TRBJ1-5
cdr3_aa: CASSFWDSNQPQHF
cdr3_nt: TGTGCCAGCAGCTTTTGGGACAGCAATCAGCCCCAGCATTTT

d_call: NA
v_call: TRBV9
clone_size: NA
j_call: TRBJ2-5
cdr3_aa: CASSYRGQETQYF
cdr3_nt: TGTGCCAGCAGTTACCGGGGGCAAGAGACCCAGTACTTC

d_call: TRBD1
v_call: TRBV9
clone_size: NA
j_call: TRBJ1-4
cdr3_aa: CASSVDRGLDEKLFF
cdr3_nt: TGTGCCAGCAGCGTAGACAGGGGGCTGGATGAAAAACTGTTTTTT

d_call: NA
v_call: TRBV3-1/TRBV3-2
clone_size: once
j_call: TRBJ1-1
cdr3_aa: CASSQGTAIGTEAFF
cdr3_nt: TGTGCCAGCAGCCAAGGGACAGCAATCGGCACTGAAGCTTTCTTT

d_call: NA
v_call: TRBV7-2
clone_size: NA
j_call: TRBJ2-7
cdr3_aa: CASSTQGLHYEQYF
cdr3_nt: TGTGCCAGCAGTACCCAGGGGCTACACTACGAGCAGTACTTC

d_call: TRBD1
v_call: TRBV19
clone_size: NA
j_call: TRBJ2-7
cdr3_aa: CASSTSGTGSSYEQYF
cdr3_nt: TGTGCCAGTAGTACCTCCGGGACAGGGAGCTCCTACGAGCAGTACTTC

d_call: NA
v_call: TRBV3-1/TRBV3-2
clone_size: NA
j_call: TRBJ2-7
cdr3_aa: CASSQAILGGEQYF
cdr3_nt: TGTGCCAGCAGCCAAGCTATTTTAGGTGGGGAGCAGTACTTC

d_call: TRBD1
v_call: TRBV5-1
clone_size: NA
j_call: TRBJ2-3
cdr3_aa: CASSLQGPQDTQYF
cdr3_nt: TGCGCCAGCAGCTTACAGGGGCCCCAAGATACGCAGTATTTT

d_call: TRBD1
v_call: TRBV27
clone_size: NA
j_call: TRBJ2-7
cdr3_aa: CASSLKGALTYEQYF
cdr3_nt: TGTGCCAGCAGTTTGAAGGGGGCGCTTACCTACGAGCAGTACTTC

d_call: TRBD1
v_call: TRBV19
clone_size: NA
j_call: TRBJ1-2
cdr3_aa: CASNPAAGGVGYTF
cdr3_nt: TGTGCCAGTAACCCCGCGGCAGGGGGCGTTGGCTACACCTTC

d_call: NA
v_call: TRBV9
clone_size: NA
j_call: TRBJ1-5
cdr3_aa: CASSVGWEGQPQHF
cdr3_nt: TGTGCCAGCAGCGTAGGCTGGGAAGGACAGCCCCAGCATTTT

d_call: NA
v_call: TRBV6-5
clone_size: NA
j_call: TRBJ2-3
cdr3_aa: CASAWTGDTQYF
cdr3_nt: TGTGCCAGCGCCTGGACGGGGGATACGCAGTATTTT